One and the same sample provided the 11 T cell receptor beta chains below, sequenced in a study of T-cell reconstitution after alpha-beta-depleted transplantation in children. Preparation of the TCRbeta library used unique molecular identifiers. TCRdb passed the PCR reads through MiXCR, listing each CDR3 protein once. Here the sample spans 600,000 to 700,000 distinct CDR3 sequences, around 17% being singletons. The specimen was PBMCs from the stem cell graft donor, collected from the stem cell graft. Source of these receptors: a human donor who donated a stem cell graft to a child with acute myeloid leukemia.

This chain connects TRBV7-3 to TRBJ2-2; 8 bases line up with TRBD2. CDR1 is SGHTA, CDR2 FQGTGA, per germline. The CDR3 contains 15 residues. After removal of 4 bases from V and 6 bases from J, the junction contained 7 bases not matched to a gene. The CDR3 is CASSSRGGDPGELFF. The CDR3 nucleotides are TGTGCCAGCAGCTCACGGGGGGGGGATCCCGGGGAGCTGTTTTTT.

Ten or more counts support this clonotype. The V call is TRBV20-1, the J call TRBJ1-3; TRBD1 matches 10 bases. The ends lost 3 bases at V and 4 bases at J; junction bases unmatched: 6. Germline loops: CDR1 DFQATT, CDR2 SNEGSKA (reference sequence). The CDR3 consists of 15 residues. Here the CDR3 reads CSASSGTGVGNTIYF. The CDR3 DNA sequence: TGCAGTGCTAGTAGTGGGACAGGGGTCGGAAACACCATATATTTT.

The V gene is TRBV12-3 or TRBV12-4, the J gene TRBJ1-5; D uncertain. This CDR3 has 13 residues. Trimming took off 6 bases at V and 4 bases at J, with 10 bases between the two ends. The CDR3 nucleotides read TGTGCCAGCAGCCCCACGAGGAATCAGCCCCAGCATTTT. This gives the protein CASSPTRNQPQHF.

This clonotype was observed a handful of times. The V gene is TRBV7-2, the J gene TRBJ2-7; D possibly matches TRBD1 or TRBD2 (6 bases each). Germline CDR1 is SGHTA and CDR2 is FQGNSA. CDR3 length: 16 residues. V was pared by 2 bases and J by 3 bases, with 17 bases between. The chain's CDR3 is CASSLLWGAVGYEQYF. DNA for the CDR3: TGTGCCAGCAGCTTACTGTGGGGGGCTGTAGGCTACGAGCAGTACTTC. Combining the CDR3 with reference TRBV7-2 and TRBJ2-7 gives the whole variable domain GAGVSQSPSNKVTEKGKDVELRCDPISGHTALYWYRQSLGQGLEFLIYFQGNSAPDKSGLPSDRFSAERTGGSVSTLTIQRTQQEDSAVYLCASSLLWGAVGYEQYFGPGTRLTVT.

This clonotype was seen a handful of times. The chain carries TRBV27 and TRBJ2-2; D might be TRBD1 (6 bases). The CDR3 has 16 residues. CDR1 and CDR2 (germline): MNHEY, SMNVEV (reference sequence). V lost 1 base and J lost 3, with 12 bases in between. The chain's CDR3 is CASSLWFPGDTGELFF. The CDR3 DNA reads TGTGCCAGCAGTTTATGGTTTCCAGGGGACACCGGGGAGCTGTTTTTT.

This clonotype appeared once. The CDR3 region is CASSQVGTGKNIQYF. Written as DNA, the CDR3 is TGCGCCAGCAGCCAAGTAGGGACAGGGAAAAACATTCAGTACTTC. The chain couples TRBV4-3 to TRBJ2-4; 9 nucleotides line up with TRBD1. Per the germline V gene, CDR1 is LGHNA and CDR2 is YSLEER. The ends lost 1 base at V and 4 bases at J; junction bases unmatched: 2. This CDR3 region has 15 residues.

This clonotype has at least ten counts. Compared with germline, one end of the junction differs, possibly owing to a read error. V is TRBV5-1 and J is TRBJ1-1; no clear D. Germline CDR1 and CDR2: SGHRS and YFSETQ. This CDR3 contains 13 residues. The CDR3: CASSLGVGTEAFF. The DNA for the CDR3 is TGTGCCAGCAGCTTGGGAGTGGGCACTGAAGCTTTCTTT. Filled out from reference TRBV5-1 and TRBJ1-1, the complete variable domain reads KAGVTQTPRYLIKTRGQQVTLSCSPISGHRSVSWYQQTPGQGLQFLFEYFSETQRNKGNFPGRFSGRQFSNSRSEMNVSTLELGDSALYLCASSLGVGTEAFFGQGTRLTVV.

Details on this clonotype: A much more abundant neighbour one base away suggests this may be a read error. The chain combines TRBV13 with TRBJ2-7, with a weak D call TRBD2 (6 bases). Germline CDR1 reads PRHDT; CDR2 reads FYEKMQ (reference sequence). The CDR3 has 13 residues. Trimming took off 5 bases at V and 7 bases at J, with 15 bases between the two ends. The CDR3 DNA follows: TGTGCCAGCAGCCCGGGACGAGCGGGTGAGCAGTACTTC. Translated: CASSPGRAGEQYF.

The chain is built from TRBV5-1 and TRBJ1-1; possibly TRBD1 for D (6 bases). CDR1 SGHRS and CDR2 YFSETQ come from the germline V gene. V lost 4 bases to trimming and J lost 3 bases, with 13 bases between them. CDR3 length: 14 residues. The CDR3 DNA sequence: TGCGCCAGCAGCAGACTACAGGGAGACACTGAAGCTTTCTTT. Translating it yields CASSRLQGDTEAFF.

The chain couples TRBV11-2 to TRBJ2-3, with 14 bases lining up with TRBD2. This CDR3 spans 18 amino acids. Germline V gene data show CDR1 as SGHAT and CDR2 as FQNNGV. V lost 4 bases, J lost 2 bases, and 8 bases stayed unmatched. The CDR3 here is CASSSAGLAGAITDTQYF. The CDR3 DNA sequence: TGTGCCAGCAGCTCGGCGGGACTAGCGGGGGCGATCACAGATACGCAGTATTTT.

This clonotype was counted a few times. This chain joins TRBV20-1 and TRBJ2-2; 7 bases map to TRBD1. CDR1 and CDR2 from the germline V gene are DFQATT and SNEGSKA (reference sequence). The CDR3 runs to 14 residues. V gave up 6 bases and J gave up 7 bases; unmatched junction bases: 11. The CDR3 coding sequence is TGCAGTGCGATGGACATGAGGGGGCTCGGGGAGCTGTTTTTT. This gives the protein CSAMDMRGLGELFF.